This record looks at one T cell receptor beta chain sequence and its context. The target antigen is unknown. This record comes from a study of T cell responses to AZD1222 COVID-19 vaccine. Study observations and caveats: At 160-218 and 743-854, vaccine-associated CD4 TCRs were dominant, and they spanned spike. Nearly half of unique spike-specific TCRs reportedly avoided B.1.351 and B.1.1.7 mutated regions. Sampling captured repertoires only after the peak T cell response.

CDR1 is GTSNPN and CDR2 is SVGIG in the germline V gene (reference sequence). V lost 5 bases, J lost 2 bases, and 10 bases lay in between. The CDR3 contains 13 residues. Profiling relied on immunoSEQ multiplex PCR, and the TCRdb table lists in-frame clones only, not all of them. The repertoire holds 150,000 or so clones, with roughly 91% as singletons. Specimen: peripheral blood, collected on day 0 of AZD1222 vaccination. This clonotype originated in an adult in good health. The rearrangement uses TRBV30 and TRBJ1-5; a weak D match, TRBD1 (6 bases). CDR3 coding DNA: TGTGCCTGGCAAAAGGGGGGCAATCAGCCCCAGCATTTT. It translates to CAWQKGGNQPQHF. Full variable domain (rest looked up from reference TRBV30 and TRBJ1-5): SQTIHQWPATLVQPVGSPLSLECTVEGTSNPNLYWYRQAAGRGLQLLFYSVGIGQISSEVPQNLSASRPQDRQFILSSKKLLLSDSGFYLCAWQKGGNQPQHFGDGTRLSIL.